What follows are 5 T cell receptor beta chains derived from one specimen sequenced in a study of cytomegalovirus exposure and HLA in healthy donors (dated by TCRdb to 2016 to 2017). The library was generated by the immunoSEQ multiplex PCR assay. TCRdb limited this immuneACCESS table to in-frame rearrangements with V and J called. A share of clones is missing; checked studies link under half to unresolved V genes, and the rest is unexplained. Counted in this sample were about 330,000 clones; about nine tenths of them appeared once. Approximately 1% of the sample comes from the top ten. The sample consisted of PBMCs. These receptors all come from a woman in her twenties or thirties in good health and CMV-seropositive.

The rearrangement links TRBV5-1 to TRBJ2-1; unclear D gene. Germline V gene lookup returns CDR1 SGHRS and CDR2 YFSETQ. V lost 0 bases and J lost 7, with 8 bases in between. The CDR3 is made up of 13 amino acids. This CDR3 reads CASSLVYLNEQFF. The CDR3 nucleotides read TGCGCCAGCAGCTTGGTCTACCTGAATGAGCAGTTCTTC.

CDR3: CASRGSYEQYF. The CDR3 DNA sequence: TGTGCCAGCAGGGGGTCCTACGAGCAGTACTTC. This chain joins TRBV6-5 and TRBJ2-7; D is unresolved. Trimming removed 6 bases at V and 1 base at J, with 4 bases between. The V gene's germline CDR1 is MNHEY and CDR2 SVGAGI. The CDR3 covers 11 residues.

The rearrangement links TRBV29-1 to TRBJ2-6; 9 bases are a match to TRBD1. V dropped 6 bases and J dropped 4; count of bases not matched to a gene: 4. This CDR3 spans 14 amino acids. CDR1 SQVTM and CDR2 ANQGSEA come from the germline V gene. The CDR3 coding sequence is TGCAGCGTACAGGGGGCGTTAGGGGCCAACGTCCTGACTTTC. It yields the protein CSVQGALGANVLTF.

The chain has TRBV7-9 and TRBJ2-5; D is possibly TRBD1 or TRBD2 (5 bases each). Trimming pared 3 bases from V and 1 base from J, leaving 9 bases between. Germline assignment: CDR1 SEHNR and CDR2 FQNEAQ (reference sequence). The CDR3 is 14 residues long. The CDR3 reads CASSFGGFQETQYF. The CDR3 region has the DNA TGTGCCAGCAGCTTTGGGGGTTTCCAAGAGACCCAGTACTTC.

V usage is TRBV27 and J usage is TRBJ1-5, with 8 nucleotides matching TRBD1. CDR1 and CDR2 from the germline V gene are MNHEY and SMNVEV (reference sequence). V gave up 9 bases and J gave up 4 bases; unmatched junction bases: 5. The CDR3 runs 13 residues. Here the CDR3 DNA reads TGTGCCAGTGCGCAGGGGGCGAATCAGCCCCAGCATTTT. This codes for CASAQGANQPQHF.